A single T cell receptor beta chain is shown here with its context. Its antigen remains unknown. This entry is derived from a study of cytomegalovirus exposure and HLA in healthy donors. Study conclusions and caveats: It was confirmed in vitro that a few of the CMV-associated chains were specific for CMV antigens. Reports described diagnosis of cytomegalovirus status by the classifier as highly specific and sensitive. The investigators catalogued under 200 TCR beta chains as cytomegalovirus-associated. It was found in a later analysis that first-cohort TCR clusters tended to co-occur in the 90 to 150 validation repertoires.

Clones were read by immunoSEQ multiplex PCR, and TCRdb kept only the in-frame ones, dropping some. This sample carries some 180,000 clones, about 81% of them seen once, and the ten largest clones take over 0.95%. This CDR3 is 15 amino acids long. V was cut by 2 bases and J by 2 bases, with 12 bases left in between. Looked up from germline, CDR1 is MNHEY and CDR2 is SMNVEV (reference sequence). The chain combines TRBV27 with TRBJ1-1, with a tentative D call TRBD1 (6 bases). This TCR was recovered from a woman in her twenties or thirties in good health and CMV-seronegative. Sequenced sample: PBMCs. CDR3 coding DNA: TGTGCCAGCAGTTTAGTCCCACAGGGCAACACTGAAGCTTTCTTT. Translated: CASSLVPQGNTEAFF.